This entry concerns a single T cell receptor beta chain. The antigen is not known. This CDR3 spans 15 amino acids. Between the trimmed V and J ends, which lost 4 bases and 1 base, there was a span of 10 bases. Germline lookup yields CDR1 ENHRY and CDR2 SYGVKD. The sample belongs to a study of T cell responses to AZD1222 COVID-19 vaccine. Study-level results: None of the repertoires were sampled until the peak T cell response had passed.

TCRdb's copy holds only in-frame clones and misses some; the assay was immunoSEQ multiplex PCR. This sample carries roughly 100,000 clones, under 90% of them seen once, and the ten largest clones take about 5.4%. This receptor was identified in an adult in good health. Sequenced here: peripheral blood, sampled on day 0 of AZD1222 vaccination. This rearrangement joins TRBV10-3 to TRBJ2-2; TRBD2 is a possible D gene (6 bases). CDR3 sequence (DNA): TGTGCCATCAGTGCGGTGGGAGGGAACACCGGGGAGCTGTTTTTT. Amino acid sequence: CAISAVGGNTGELFF.